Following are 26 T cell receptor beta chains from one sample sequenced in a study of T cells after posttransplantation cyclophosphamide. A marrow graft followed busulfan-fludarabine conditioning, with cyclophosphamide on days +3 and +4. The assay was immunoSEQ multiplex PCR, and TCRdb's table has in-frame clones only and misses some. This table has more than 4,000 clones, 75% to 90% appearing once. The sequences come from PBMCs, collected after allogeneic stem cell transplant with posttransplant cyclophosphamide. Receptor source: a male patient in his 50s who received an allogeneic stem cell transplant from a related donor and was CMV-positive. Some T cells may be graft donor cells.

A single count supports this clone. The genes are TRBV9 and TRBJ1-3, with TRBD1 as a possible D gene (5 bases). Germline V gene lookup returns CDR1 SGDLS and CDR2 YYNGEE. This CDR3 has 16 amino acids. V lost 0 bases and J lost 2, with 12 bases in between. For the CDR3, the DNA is TGTGCCAGCAGCGTAGCTCCACAGGTCGCTGGAAACACCATATATTTT. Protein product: CASSVAPQVAGNTIYF.

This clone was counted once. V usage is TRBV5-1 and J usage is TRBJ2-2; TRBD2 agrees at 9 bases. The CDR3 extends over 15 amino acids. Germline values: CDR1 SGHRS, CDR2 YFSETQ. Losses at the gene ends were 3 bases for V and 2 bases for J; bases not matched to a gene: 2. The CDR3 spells CASSYLAGNTGELFF. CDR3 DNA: TGCGCCAGCAGCTATCTAGCGGGAAACACCGGGGAGCTGTTTTTT.

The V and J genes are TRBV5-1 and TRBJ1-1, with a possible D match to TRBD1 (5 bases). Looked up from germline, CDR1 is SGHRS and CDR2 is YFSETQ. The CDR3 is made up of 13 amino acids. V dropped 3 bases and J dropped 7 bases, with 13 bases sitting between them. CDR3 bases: TGCGCCAGCAGCTGGGGGGGGGAGGGTGAAGCTTTCTTT. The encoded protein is CASSWGGEGEAFF.

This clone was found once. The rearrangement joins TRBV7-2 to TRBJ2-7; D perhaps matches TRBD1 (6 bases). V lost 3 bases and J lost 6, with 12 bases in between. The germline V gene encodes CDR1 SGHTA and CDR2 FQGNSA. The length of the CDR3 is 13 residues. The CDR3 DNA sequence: TGTGCCAGCAGCTTCGACAGGCAGGGCGAGCAGTACTTC. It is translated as CASSFDRQGEQYF. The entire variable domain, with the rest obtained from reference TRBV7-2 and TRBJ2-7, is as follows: GAGVSQSPSNKVTEKGKDVELRCDPISGHTALYWYRQSLGQGLEFLIYFQGNSAPDKSGLPSDRFSAERTGGSVSTLTIQRTQQEDSAVYLCASSFDRQGEQYFGPGTRLTVT.

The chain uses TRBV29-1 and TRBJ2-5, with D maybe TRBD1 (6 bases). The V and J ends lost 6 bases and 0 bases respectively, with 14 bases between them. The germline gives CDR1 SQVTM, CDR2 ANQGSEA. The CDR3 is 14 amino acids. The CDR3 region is CSVEPRDNQETQYF. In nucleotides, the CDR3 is TGCAGCGTCGAGCCCCGGGACAACCAAGAGACCCAGTACTTC.

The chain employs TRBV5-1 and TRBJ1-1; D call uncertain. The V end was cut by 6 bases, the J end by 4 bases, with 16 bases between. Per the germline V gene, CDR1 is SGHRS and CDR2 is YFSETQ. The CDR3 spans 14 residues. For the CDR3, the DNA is TGCGCCAGCACGCTACAGCCTGACGGCACTGAAGCTTTCTTT. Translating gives CASTLQPDGTEAFF.

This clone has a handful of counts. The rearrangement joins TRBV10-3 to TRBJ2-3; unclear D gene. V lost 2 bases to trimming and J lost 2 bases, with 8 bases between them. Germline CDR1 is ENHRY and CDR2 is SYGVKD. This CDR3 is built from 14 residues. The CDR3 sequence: CAISERQATDTQYF. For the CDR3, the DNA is TGTGCCATCAGTGAGAGACAAGCCACAGATACGCAGTATTTT.

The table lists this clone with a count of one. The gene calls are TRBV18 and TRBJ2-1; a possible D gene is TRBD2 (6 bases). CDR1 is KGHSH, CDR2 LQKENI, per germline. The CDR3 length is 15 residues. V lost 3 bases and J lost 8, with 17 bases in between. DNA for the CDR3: TGTGCCAGCTCACCGCCTAGCGTCCCCCCCCATGAGCAGTTCTTC. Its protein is CASSPPSVPPHEQFF.

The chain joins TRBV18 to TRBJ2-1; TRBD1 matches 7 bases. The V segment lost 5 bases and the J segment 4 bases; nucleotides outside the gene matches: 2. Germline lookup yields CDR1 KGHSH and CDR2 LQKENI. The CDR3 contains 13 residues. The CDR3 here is CASSSDRYNEQFF. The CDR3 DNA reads TGTGCCAGCTCATCGGACAGGTACAATGAGCAGTTCTTC. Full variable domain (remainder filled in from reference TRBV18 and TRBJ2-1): NAGVMQNPRHLVRRRGQEARLRCSPMKGHSHVYWYRQLPEEGLKFMVYLQKENIIDESGMPKERFSAEFPKEGPSILRIQQVVRGDSAAYFCASSSDRYNEQFFGPGTRLTVL.

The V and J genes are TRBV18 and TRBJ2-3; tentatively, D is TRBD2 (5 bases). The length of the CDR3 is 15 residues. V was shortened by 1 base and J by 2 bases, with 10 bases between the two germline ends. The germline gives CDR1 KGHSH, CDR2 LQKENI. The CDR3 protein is CASSPQTGYTDTQYF. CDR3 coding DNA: TGTGCCAGCTCACCACAAACGGGGTACACAGATACGCAGTATTTT.

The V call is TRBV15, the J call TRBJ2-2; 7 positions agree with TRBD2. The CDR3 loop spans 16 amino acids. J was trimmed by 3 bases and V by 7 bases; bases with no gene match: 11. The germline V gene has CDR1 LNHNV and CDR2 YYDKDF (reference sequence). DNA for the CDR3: TGTGCCACCACACTAGCGCTAGGTTTTGACACCGGGGAGCTGTTTTTT. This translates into CATTLALGFDTGELFF.

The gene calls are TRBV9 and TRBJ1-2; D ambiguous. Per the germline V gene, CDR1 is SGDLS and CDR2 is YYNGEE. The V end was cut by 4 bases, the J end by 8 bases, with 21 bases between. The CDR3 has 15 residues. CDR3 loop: CASSLSAGPERGYTF. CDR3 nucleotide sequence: TGTGCCAGCAGCCTTAGCGCCGGGCCAGAAAGGGGCTACACCTTC. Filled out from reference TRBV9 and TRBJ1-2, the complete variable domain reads DSGVTQTPKHLITATGQRVTLRCSPRSGDLSVYWYQQSLDQGLQFLIQYYNGEERAKGNILERFSAQQFPDLHSELNLSSLELGDSALYFCASSLSAGPERGYTFGSGTRLTVV.

CDR3 sequence (DNA): TGCGCCAGCAGCCTACAAGCGGCCGGGCATGGTGAGCAGTTCTTC. This codes for CASSLQAAGHGEQFF. V usage is TRBV4-3 and J usage is TRBJ2-1; perhaps TRBD2 as D (5 bases). V was shortened by 4 bases and J by 9 bases, with 19 bases between the two germline ends. The CDR3 extends over 15 amino acids. In germline, CDR1 is LGHNA, CDR2 YSLEER.

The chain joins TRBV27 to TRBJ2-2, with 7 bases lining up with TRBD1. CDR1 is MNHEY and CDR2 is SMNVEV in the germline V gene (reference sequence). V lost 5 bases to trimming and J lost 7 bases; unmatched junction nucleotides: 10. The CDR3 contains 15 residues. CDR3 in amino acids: CASSKDRYRGGELFF. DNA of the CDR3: TGTGCCAGCAGTAAGGACAGGTACCGGGGCGGGGAGCTGTTTTTT.

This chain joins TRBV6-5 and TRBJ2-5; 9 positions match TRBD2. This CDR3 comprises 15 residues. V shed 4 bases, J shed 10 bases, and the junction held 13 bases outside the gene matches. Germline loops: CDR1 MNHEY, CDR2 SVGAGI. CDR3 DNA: TGTGCCAGCAGTTCGCCCGCGCGGGAGGGCCGGTTCCAGTACTTC. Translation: CASSSPAREGRFQYF.

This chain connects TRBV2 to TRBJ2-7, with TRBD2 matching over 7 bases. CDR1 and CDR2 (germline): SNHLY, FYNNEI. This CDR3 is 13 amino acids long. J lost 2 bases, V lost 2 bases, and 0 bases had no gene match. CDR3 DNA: TGTGCCAGCAGTGAACGGGAGGCCTACGAGCAGTACTTC. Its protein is CASSEREAYEQYF.

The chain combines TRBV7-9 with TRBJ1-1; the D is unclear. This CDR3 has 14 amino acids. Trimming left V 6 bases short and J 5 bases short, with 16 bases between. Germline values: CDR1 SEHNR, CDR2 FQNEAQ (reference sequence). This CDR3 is CASSPGSTGTEAFF. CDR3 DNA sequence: TGTGCCAGCAGTCCGGGGTCAACGGGTACTGAAGCTTTCTTT.

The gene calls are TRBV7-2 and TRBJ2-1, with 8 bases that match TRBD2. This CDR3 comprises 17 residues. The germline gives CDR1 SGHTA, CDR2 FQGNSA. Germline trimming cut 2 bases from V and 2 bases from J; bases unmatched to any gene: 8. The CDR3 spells CASSLSPGGPPYNEQFF. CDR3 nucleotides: TGTGCCAGCAGCTTATCCCCGGGGGGGCCCCCCTACAATGAGCAGTTCTTC.

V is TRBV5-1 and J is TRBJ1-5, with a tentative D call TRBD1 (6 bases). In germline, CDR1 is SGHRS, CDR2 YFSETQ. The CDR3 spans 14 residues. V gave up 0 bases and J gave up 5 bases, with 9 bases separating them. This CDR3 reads CASSLGGLDQPQHF. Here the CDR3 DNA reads TGCGCCAGCAGCTTGGGGGGGCTGGATCAGCCCCAGCATTTT.

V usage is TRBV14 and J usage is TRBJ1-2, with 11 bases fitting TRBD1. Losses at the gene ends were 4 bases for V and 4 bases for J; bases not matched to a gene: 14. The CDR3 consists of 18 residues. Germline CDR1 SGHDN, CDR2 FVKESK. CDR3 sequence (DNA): TGTGCCAGCAGCCCAGTAGAGGGGACAGGGGGTTCGGCCTATGGCTACACCTTC. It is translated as CASSPVEGTGGSAYGYTF.

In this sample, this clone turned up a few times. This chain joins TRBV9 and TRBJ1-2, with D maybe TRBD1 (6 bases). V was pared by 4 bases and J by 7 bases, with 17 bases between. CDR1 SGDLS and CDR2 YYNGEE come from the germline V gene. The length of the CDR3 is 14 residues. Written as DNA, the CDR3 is TGTGCCAGCAGCCCCCACGGGGGGCATAGTGGCTACACCTTC. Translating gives CASSPHGGHSGYTF.

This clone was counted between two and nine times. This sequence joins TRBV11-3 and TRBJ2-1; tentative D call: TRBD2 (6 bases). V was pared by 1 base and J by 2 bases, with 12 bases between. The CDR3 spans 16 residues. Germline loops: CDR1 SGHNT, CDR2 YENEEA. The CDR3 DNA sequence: TGTGCCAGCAGCTTAGGAGGGAGGACGGCCTACAATGAGCAGTTCTTC. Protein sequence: CASSLGGRTAYNEQFF.

CDR3 amino acids: CASRRQGAGEETQYF. Written as DNA, the CDR3 is TGTGCCAGCAGGCGACAGGGGGCCGGGGAAGAGACCCAGTACTTC. This chain links TRBV6-6 with TRBJ2-5, with TRBD1 matching 10 bases. V lost 6 bases to trimming and J lost 3 bases; unmatched junction nucleotides: 7. This CDR3 contains 15 residues. Germline V CDR1 and CDR2: MNHNY, SVGAGI (reference sequence).

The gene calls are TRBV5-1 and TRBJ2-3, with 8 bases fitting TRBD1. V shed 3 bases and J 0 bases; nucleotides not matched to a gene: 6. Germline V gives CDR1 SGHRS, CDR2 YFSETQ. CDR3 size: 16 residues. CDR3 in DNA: TGCGCCAGCAGCTCACCCCAGGGGGCCAGCACAGATACGCAGTATTTT. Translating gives CASSSPQGASTDTQYF.

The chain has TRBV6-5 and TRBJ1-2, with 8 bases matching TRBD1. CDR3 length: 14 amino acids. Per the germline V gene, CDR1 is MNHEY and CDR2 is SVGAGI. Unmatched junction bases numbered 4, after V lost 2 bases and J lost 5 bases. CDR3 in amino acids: CASSYSGQGYGYTF. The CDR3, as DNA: TGTGCCAGCAGTTACAGCGGACAGGGTTATGGCTACACCTTC.

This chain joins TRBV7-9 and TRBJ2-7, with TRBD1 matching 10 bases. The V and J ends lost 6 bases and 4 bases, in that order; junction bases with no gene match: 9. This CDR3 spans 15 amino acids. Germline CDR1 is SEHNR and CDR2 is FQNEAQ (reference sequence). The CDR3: CASSQQTGGLYEQYF. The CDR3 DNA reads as TGTGCCAGCAGTCAACAGACAGGGGGCCTTTACGAGCAGTACTTC.